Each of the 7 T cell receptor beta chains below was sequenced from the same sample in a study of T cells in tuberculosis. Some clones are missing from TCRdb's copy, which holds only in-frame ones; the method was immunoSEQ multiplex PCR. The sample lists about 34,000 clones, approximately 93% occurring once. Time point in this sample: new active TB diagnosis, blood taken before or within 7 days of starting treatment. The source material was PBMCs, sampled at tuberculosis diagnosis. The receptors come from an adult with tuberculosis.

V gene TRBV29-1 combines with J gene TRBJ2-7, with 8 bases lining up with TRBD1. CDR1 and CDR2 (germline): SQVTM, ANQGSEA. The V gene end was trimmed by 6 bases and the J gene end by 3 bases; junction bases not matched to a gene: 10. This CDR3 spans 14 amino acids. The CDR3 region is CSVARAGGIYEQYF. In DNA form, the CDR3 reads TGCAGCGTCGCCAGGGCAGGGGGCATCTACGAGCAGTACTTC.

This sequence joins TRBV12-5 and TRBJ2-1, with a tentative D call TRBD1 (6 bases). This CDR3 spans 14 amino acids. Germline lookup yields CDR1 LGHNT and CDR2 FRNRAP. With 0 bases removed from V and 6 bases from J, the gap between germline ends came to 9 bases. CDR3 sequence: CASGLVRQVNEQFF. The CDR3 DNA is TGTGCTAGTGGTTTGGTACGACAGGTCAATGAGCAGTTCTTC.

CDR3 nucleotide sequence: TGTGCCAGCAGCCAGGACACTCCGAACACCGGGGAGCTGTTTTTT. Protein: CASSQDTPNTGELFF. The chain combines TRBV7-9 with TRBJ2-2, with a possible D match to TRBD1 (5 bases). This CDR3 has 15 amino acids. The germline gives CDR1 SEHNR, CDR2 FQNEAQ (reference sequence). The V gene lost 5 bases and the J gene lost 0 bases, with 10 bases spanning the gap.

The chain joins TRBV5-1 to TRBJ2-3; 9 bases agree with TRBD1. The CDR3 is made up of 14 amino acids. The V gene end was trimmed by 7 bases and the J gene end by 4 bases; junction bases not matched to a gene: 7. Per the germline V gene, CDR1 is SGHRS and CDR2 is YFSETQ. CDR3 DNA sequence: TGCGCCAGCTACGACAGGGGGAGGTCAGATACGCAGTATTTT. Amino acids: CASYDRGRSDTQYF.

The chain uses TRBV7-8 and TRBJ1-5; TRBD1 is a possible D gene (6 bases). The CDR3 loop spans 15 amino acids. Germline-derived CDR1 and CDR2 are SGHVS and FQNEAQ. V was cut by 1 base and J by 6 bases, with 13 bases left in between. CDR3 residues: CASSLEGGLGQPQHF. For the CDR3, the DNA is TGTGCCAGCAGCTTAGAGGGGGGGCTCGGTCAGCCCCAGCATTTT.

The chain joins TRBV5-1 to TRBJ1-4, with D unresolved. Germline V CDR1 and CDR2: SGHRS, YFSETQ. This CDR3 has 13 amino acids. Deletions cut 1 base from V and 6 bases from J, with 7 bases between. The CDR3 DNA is TGCGCCAGCAGCTTGTATTCGGATGAAAAACTGTTTTTT. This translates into CASSLYSDEKLFF.

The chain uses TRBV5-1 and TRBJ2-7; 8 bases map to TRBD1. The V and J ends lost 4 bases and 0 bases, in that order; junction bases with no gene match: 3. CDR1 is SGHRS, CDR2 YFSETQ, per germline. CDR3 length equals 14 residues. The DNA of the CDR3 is TGCGCCAGCAGCCCTACAGGGGGCTCCTACGAGCAGTACTTC. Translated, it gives CASSPTGGSYEQYF.